This note documents a single TCR beta chain sequence. Its antigen is unidentified. The CDR3 runs to 13 residues. Trimming left V 10 bases short and J 5 bases short, with 15 bases between. Germline CDR1 and CDR2: MNHEY and SMNVEV (reference sequence). This was a survey-level run. Sequencing was performed with immunoSEQ multiplex PCR; in TCRdb, only in-frame clones are kept and a portion is missing. The sample consists of around 45,000 clones, around 83% of them appearing once. The source of the sample is a study of fetal regulatory T cell absence and autoimmunity. Study observations and caveats: The oligoclonal enrichment was interpreted as supporting antigen-driven pancreatic autoimmunity before birth in IPEX syndrome.

The chain carries TRBV27 and TRBJ2-1, with D perhaps TRBD2 (6 bases). The receptor's source is a newborn boy with IPEX syndrome. Sequences were obtained from cord blood. CDR3 in DNA: TGTGCCATCCGCGGCGGGAACCACAATGAGCAGTTCTTC. It is translated as CAIRGGNHNEQFF.